One T cell receptor beta chain is described in this entry. This table comes from immunoSEQ multiplex PCR, and its TCRdb copy is limited to in-frame clones, with some not included. The data contain 950,000 to 1,100,000 clones, more than 65% of them singletons. Between the trimmed V and J ends, which lost 0 bases and 0 bases, there was a span of 9 bases. The CDR3 sequence is 17 residues long. Looked up from germline, CDR1 is KGHSH and CDR2 is LQKENI. This sample was taken from a study of shared clonotypes between healthy human individuals. Overall study: There were three CD4 naive, three CD4 memory, two CD8 naive and one CD8 memory plates per donor.

What was sequenced was memory CD4+ T cells sorted from blood. The subset denotes: CD45RA-negative fraction. The clonotype was recovered from a man aged 18 to 30 in good health. The chain uses TRBV18 and TRBJ2-6; possibly TRBD1 for D (6 bases). The CDR3 reads CASSPPIGGSGANVLTF. Here the CDR3 DNA reads TGTGCCAGCTCACCACCGATAGGGGGCTCTGGGGCCAACGTCCTGACTTTC.